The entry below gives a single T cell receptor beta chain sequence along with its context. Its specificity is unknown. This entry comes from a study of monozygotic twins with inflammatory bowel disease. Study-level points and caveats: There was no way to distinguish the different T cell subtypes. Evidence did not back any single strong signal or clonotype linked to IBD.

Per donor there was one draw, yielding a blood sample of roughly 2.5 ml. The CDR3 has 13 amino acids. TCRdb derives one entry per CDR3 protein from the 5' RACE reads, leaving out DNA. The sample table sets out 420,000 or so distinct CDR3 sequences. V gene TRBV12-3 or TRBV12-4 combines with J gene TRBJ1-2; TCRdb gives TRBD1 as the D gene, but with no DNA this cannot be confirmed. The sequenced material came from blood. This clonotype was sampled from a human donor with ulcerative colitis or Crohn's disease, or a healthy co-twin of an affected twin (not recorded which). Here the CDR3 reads CASSSTGGYGYTF.